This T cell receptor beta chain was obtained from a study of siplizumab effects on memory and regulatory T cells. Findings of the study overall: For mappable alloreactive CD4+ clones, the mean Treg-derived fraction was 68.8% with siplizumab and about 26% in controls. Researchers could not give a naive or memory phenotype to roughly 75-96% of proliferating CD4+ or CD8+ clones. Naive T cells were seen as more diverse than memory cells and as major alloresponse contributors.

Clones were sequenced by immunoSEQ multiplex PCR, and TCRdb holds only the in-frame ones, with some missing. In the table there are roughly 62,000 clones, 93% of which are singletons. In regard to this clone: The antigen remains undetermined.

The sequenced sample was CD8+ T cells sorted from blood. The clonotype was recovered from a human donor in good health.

CDR3 protein: CASSALPGQGDYEQYF. The CDR3 nucleotides are TGTGCCAGTAGTGCCCTCCCTGGACAGGGTGACTACGAGCAGTACTTC. This chain links TRBV19 with TRBJ2-7, with 8 bases matching TRBD1. This CDR3 comprises 16 residues. Germline trimming cut 5 bases from V and 3 bases from J; bases unmatched to any gene: 12. Germline V CDR1 and CDR2: LNHDA, SQIVND (reference sequence).